This record looks at one T cell receptor beta chain sequence and its context. No antigen is known for it. This specimen comes from a study of T cell responses to AZD1222 COVID-19 vaccine. General study points: Females outnumbered males among donors, who were mostly white British; clonal diversity was possibly underestimated. Nearly half of unique spike-specific TCRs reportedly avoided B.1.351 and B.1.1.7 mutated regions.

CDR1 LGHDT and CDR2 YNNKEL come from the germline V gene (reference sequence). CDR3 length equals 15 residues. The V and J ends lost 5 bases and 1 base respectively, with 14 bases between them. Clones were sequenced by immunoSEQ multiplex PCR, and TCRdb holds only the in-frame ones, with some missing. Of around 130,000 clones in the sample, roughly nine tenths are singletons; the top ten hold approximately 2.5%. The TCR was taken from an adult in good health. This chain links TRBV3-1 (or the pseudogene TRBV3-2) with TRBJ2-5; no firm D call. The sample here was peripheral blood, taken on day 0 of AZD1222 vaccination. The chain's CDR3 is CASSSSTTFQETQYF. The DNA of the CDR3 is TGTGCCAGCAGCTCCTCAACGACCTTCCAAGAGACCCAGTACTTC.